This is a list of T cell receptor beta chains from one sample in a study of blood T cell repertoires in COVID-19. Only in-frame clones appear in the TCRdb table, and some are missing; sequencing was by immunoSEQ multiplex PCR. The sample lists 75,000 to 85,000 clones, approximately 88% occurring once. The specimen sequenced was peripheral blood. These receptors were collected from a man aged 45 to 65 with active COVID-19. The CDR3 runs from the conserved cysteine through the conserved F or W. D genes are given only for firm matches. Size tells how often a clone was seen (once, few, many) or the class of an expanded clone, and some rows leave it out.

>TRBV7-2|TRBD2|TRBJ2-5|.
CASSLGRGVSQETQYF
TGTGCCAGCAGCTTAGGGCGGGGGGTCTCACAAGAGACCCAGTACTTC
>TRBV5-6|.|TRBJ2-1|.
CASRAQPGDEQFF
TGTGCCAGCAGAGCCCAGCCCGGAGATGAGCAGTTCTTC
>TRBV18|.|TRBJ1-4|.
CASSPTTGWGNEKLFF
TGTGCCAGCTCACCAACGACAGGATGGGGTAATGAAAAACTGTTTTTT
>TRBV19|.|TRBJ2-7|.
CASSRAQGSYEQYF
TGTGCCAGTAGTAGGGCCCAGGGATCCTACGAGCAGTACTTC
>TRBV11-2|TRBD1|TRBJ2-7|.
CASSADRGLAYEQYF
TGTGCCAGCAGCGCTGACAGGGGGCTTGCCTACGAGCAGTACTTC
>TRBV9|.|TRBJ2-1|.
CASSVAEGGGYEQFF
TGTGCCAGCAGCGTAGCGGAGGGTGGTGGGTATGAGCAGTTCTTC
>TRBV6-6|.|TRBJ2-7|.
CASSYGQSYEQYF
TGTGCCAGCAGTTACGGGCAGTCCTACGAGCAGTACTTC
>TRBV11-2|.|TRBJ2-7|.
CASSLDGHSYEQYF
TGTGCCAGCAGCTTAGATGGCCATTCCTACGAGCAGTACTTC
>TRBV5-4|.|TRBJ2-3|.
CASSAIANTDTQYF
TGTGCCAGCAGCGCGATAGCGAACACAGATACGCAGTATTTT
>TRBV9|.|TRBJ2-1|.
CASSVGERYEQFF
TGTGCCAGCAGCGTAGGAGAGAGGTATGAGCAGTTCTTC
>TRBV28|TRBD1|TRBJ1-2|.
CASSLAGQAYGYTF
TGTGCCAGCAGTTTAGCTGGACAGGCATATGGCTACACCTTC
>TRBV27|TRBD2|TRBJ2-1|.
CASSPTSANYNEQFF
TGTGCCAGCAGTCCCACTAGCGCCAACTACAATGAGCAGTTCTTC
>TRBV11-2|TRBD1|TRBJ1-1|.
CASSPVTGGQTEAFF
TGTGCCAGCAGCCCAGTGACAGGGGGCCAGACTGAAGCTTTCTTT
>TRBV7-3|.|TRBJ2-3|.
CASSLDSHRADTQYF
TGTGCCAGCAGCTTAGACAGCCACCGGGCAGATACGCAGTATTTT
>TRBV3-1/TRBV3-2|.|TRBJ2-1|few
CASSQERSYNEQFF
TGTGCCAGCAGCCAAGAGCGAAGTTACAATGAGCAGTTCTTC
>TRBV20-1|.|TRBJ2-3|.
CSASRWSPQASDTQYF
TGCAGTGCTAGTAGGTGGTCTCCCCAGGCCTCAGATACGCAGTATTTT
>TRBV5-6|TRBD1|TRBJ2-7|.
CASSGTAFSYEQYF
TGTGCCAGCAGCGGGACAGCCTTTTCCTACGAGCAGTACTTC
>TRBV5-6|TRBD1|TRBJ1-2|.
CASSLPGQGFGYTF
TGTGCCAGCAGCTTGCCGGGACAGGGGTTTGGCTACACCTTC
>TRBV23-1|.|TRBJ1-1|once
CASSRRRPRNTEAFF
TGCGCCAGCAGTCGGCGCAGGCCTCGGAACACTGAAGCTTTCTTT
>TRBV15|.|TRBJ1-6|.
CATSGTLQGLQLHF
TGTGCCACCAGCGGAACGCTTCAGGGCCTTCAACTCCACTTT
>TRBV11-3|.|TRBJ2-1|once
CASSRDLGEQFF
TGTGCCAGCAGCCGGGACTTAGGGGAGCAGTTCTTC
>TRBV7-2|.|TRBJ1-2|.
CASSLWGGDGYTF
TGTGCCAGCAGCTTATGGGGGGGGGATGGCTACACCTTC
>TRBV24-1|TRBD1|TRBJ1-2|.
CATSDREDRGWYGYTF
TGTGCCACCAGTGACCGTGAGGACAGGGGATGGTATGGCTACACCTTC
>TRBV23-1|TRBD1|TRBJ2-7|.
CASTCAIMQGAYEQYF
TGCGCCAGCACCTGCGCAATTATGCAGGGGGCCTACGAGCAGTACTTC
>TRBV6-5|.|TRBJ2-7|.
CATTRGPYEQYF
TGTGCCACGACCAGGGGCCCCTACGAGCAGTACTTC
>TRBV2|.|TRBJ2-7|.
CASSEISVRAEQYF
TGTGCCAGCAGTGAAATTTCGGTCAGGGCCGAGCAGTACTTC
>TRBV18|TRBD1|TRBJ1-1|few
CASSPYSGQGAEAFF
TGTGCCAGCTCACCTTACAGCGGTCAGGGGGCTGAAGCTTTCTTT
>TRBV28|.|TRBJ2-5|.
CASSSEETQYF
TGTGCCAGCAGTTCCGAAGAGACCCAGTACTTC
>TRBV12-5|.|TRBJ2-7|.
CASGLPQGTGSCEQYF
TGTGCTAGTGGTTTGCCCCAAGGGACTGGGAGCTGCGAGCAGTACTTC
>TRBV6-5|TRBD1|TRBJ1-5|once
CASSPGQLYNQPQHF
TGTGCCAGCAGTCCGGGACAGTTGTACAATCAGCCCCAGCATTTT
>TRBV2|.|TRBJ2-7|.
CASSERVGAGEQYF
TGTGCCAGCAGTGAAAGGGTGGGAGCTGGCGAGCAGTACTTC
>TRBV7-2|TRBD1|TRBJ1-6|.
CASSLVQGAESPLHF
TGTGCCAGCAGCTTAGTTCAGGGGGCTGAATCACCCCTCCACTTT
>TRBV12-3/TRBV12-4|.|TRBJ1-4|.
CASSWGQYEKLFF
TGTGCCAGCAGTTGGGGCCAGTATGAAAAACTGTTTTTT
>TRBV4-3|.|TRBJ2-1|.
CASSQGGAENFYNEQFF
TGCGCCAGCAGCCAAGGGGGCGCGGAGAATTTCTACAATGAGCAGTTCTTC
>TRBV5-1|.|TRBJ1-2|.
CASSLTVTNYGYTF
TGCGCCAGCAGCTTGACAGTCACTAACTATGGCTACACCTTC
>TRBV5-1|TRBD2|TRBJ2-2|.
CASSLRGGRGTANTGELFF
TGCGCCAGCAGCTTGCGGGGGGGGCGTGGGACCGCGAACACCGGGGAGCTGTTTTTT
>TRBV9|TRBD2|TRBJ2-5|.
CASSLGAGGSAETQYF
TGTGCCAGCAGCCTCGGAGCGGGGGGGAGTGCAGAGACCCAGTACTTC
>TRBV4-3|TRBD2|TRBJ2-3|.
CASSQIAGEGDTQYF
TGCGCCAGCAGCCAAATAGCGGGAGAAGGCGATACGCAGTATTTT
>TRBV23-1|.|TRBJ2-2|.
CASSQDYTDRRNTGELFF
TGCGCCAGCAGTCAAGACTATACCGACAGGAGGAACACCGGGGAGCTGTTTTTT
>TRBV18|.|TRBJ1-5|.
CASSPYQTNSNQPQHF
TGTGCCAGCTCACCATATCAGACTAATAGCAATCAGCCCCAGCATTTT
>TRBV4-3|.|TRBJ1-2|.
CASSARGAGTNYGYTF
TGCGCCAGCAGCGCTCGTGGCGCAGGGACTAACTATGGCTACACCTTC
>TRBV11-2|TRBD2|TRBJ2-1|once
CASSLLAGGARNEQFF
TGTGCCAGCAGCTTATTGGCGGGGGGGGCGAGAAATGAGCAGTTCTTC